This entry features one T cell receptor (beta chain) sequence. This specimen belongs to a study of glioma-infiltrating T cells after dendritic cell vaccination. The wider study: Dendritic cell vaccination trial patients had either newly diagnosed or recurrent glioblastoma.

The V and J ends lost 4 bases and 9 bases, in that order; junction bases with no gene match: 0. CDR1 is MRHNA and CDR2 is SNTAGT in the germline V gene. The CDR3 sequence is 13 residues long. Time point reported: after dendritic cell vaccination, including at tumor progression/relapse. Generated by immunoSEQ multiplex PCR, the TCRdb table keeps only in-frame clones and is missing some. The repertoire holds 99,000 or so clones, 90% seen once, with roughly 3% in the top ten. The sample here was blood, taken after dendritic cell vaccination. The V call is TRBV6-4, the J call TRBJ1-6; 10 nucleotides match TRBD1. The source of this sequence is a human donor with glioblastoma. The CDR3 coding sequence is TGTGCCAGCAGTGGGACAGGGGGTTCACCCCTCCACTTT. It translates to CASSGTGGSPLHF.